This TCR beta chain was captured in a study of patients and donors after allogeneic stem cell transplantation. TCRdb redid the calling of the RT-PCR reads with MiXCR, one entry per CDR3 protein. The sample shows about 88,000 distinct CDR3 sequences, about 44% of them seen only once. CDR1 and CDR2 from the germline V gene are MGHRA and YSYEKL. CDR3 length equals 16 residues. Trimming removed 4 bases from V and 3 bases from J; junction bases left unmatched: 7. The sequencing sample was made of blood, either unsorted or a sorted T cell fraction (not recorded which). The chain joins TRBV4-1 to TRBJ2-1; the match to TRBD2 covers 9 bases. The receptor's source is a human donor who was either an allogeneic HSCT recipient or a stem cell or donor lymphocyte infusion donor (not recorded which). It is not recorded whose cells these are; they may come from a transplant donor. The CDR3 DNA reads as TGCGCCAGCAGCCGACTAGCGGTTAGAGACTACAATGAGCAGTTCTTC. Translating gives CASSRLAVRDYNEQFF.